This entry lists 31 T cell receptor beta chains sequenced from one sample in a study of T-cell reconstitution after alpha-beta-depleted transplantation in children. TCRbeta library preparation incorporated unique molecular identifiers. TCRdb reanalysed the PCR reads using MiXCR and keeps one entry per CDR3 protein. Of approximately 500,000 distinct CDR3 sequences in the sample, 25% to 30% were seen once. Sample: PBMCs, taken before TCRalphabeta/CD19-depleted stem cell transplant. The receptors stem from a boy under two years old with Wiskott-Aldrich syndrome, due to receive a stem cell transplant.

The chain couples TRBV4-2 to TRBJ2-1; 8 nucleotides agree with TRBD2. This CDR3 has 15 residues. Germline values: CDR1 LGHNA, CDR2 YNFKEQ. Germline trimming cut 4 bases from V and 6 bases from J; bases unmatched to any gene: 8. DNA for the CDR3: TGTGCCAGCAGCCGAACGGGAGGGCCGGGCAATGAGCAGTTCTTC. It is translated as CASSRTGGPGNEQFF.

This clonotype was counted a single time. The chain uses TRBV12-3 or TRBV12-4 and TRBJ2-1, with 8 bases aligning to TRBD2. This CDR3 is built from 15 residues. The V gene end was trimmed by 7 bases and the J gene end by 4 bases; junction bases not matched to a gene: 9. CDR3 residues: CASTLAGRGYNEQFF. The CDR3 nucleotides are TGTGCCAGCACCTTAGCGGGACGGGGGTACAATGAGCAGTTCTTC.

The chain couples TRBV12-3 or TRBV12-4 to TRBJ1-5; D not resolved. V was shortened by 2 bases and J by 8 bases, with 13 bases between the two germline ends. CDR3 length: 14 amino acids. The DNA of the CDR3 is TGTGCCAGCAGTTTATCGGCAGGTTGGAAGCCCCAGCATTTT. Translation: CASSLSAGWKPQHF.

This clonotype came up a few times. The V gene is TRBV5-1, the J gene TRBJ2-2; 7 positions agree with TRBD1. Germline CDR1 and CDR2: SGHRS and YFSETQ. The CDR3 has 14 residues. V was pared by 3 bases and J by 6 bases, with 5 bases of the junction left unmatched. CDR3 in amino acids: CASSSIQGAGELFF. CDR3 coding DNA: TGCGCCAGCAGCTCCATCCAGGGGGCCGGGGAGCTGTTTTTT.

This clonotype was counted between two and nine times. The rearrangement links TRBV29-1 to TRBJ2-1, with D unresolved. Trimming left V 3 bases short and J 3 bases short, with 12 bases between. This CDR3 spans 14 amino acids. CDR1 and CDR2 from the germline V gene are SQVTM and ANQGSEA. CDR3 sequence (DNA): TGCAGCGTTGAGGGTCAAACCATCTACAATGAGCAGTTCTTC. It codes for CSVEGQTIYNEQFF.

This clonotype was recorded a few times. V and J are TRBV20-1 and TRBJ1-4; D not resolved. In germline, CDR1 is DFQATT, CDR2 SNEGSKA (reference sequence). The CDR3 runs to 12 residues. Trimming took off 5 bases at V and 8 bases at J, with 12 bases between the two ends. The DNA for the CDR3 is TGCAGTGCTTCTGGGGTGGAGGAAAAACTGTTTTTT. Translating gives CSASGVEEKLFF.

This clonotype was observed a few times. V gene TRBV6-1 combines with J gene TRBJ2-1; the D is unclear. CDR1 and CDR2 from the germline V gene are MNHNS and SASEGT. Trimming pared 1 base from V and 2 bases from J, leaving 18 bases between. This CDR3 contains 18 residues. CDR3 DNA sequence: TGTGCCAGCAGTGAAGGCAATCACAAAGGGAAAACCTACAATGAGCAGTTCTTC. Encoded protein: CASSEGNHKGKTYNEQFF.

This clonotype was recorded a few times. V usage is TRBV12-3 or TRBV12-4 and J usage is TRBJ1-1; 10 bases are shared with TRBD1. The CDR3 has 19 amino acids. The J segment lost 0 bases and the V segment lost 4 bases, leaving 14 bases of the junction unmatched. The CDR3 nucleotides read TGTGCCAGCAGTTGGGGCCTTGGGACAGGGGCCTATTTGAACACTGAAGCTTTCTTT. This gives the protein CASSWGLGTGAYLNTEAFF.

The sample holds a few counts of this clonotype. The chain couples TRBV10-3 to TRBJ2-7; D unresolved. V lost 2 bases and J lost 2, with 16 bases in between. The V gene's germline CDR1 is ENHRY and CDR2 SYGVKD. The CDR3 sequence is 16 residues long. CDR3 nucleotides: TGTGCCATCAGTGAGCCCGATACGAGTAGCCCCTACGAGCAGTACTTC. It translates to CAISEPDTSSPYEQYF.

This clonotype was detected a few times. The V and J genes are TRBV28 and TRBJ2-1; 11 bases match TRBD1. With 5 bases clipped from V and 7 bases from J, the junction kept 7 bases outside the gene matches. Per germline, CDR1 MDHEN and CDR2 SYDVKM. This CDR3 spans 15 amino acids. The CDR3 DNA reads TGTGCCAGCAGTCCCCCGGGACAGGGGGGGAATGAGCAGTTCTTC. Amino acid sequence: CASSPPGQGGNEQFF.

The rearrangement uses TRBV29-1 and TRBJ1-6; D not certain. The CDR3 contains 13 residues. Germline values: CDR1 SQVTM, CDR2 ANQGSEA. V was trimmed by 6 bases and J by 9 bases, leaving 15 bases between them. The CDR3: CSVQGSSGSPLHF. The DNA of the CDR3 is TGCAGCGTCCAAGGGTCATCTGGTTCACCCCTCCACTTT.

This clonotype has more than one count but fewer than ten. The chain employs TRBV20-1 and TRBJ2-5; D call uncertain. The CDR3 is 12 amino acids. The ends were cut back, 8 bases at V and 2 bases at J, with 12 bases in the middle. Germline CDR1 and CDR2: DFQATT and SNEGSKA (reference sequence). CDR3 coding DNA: TGCAGTTTCCAACAGATACAAGAGACCCAGTACTTC. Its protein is CSFQQIQETQYF.

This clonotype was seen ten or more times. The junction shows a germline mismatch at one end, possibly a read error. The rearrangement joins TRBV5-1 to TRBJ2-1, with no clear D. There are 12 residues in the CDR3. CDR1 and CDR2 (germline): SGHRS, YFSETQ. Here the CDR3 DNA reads TGTGCCAGCAGCTTGTATGGTAATGAGCAGTTCTTC. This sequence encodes CASSLYGNEQFF.

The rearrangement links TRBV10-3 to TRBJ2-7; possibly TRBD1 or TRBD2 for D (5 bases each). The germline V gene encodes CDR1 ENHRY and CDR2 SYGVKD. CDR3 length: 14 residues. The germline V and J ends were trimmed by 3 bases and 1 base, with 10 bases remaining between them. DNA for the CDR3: TGTGCCATCAGTGACGGGACGGTTTCCTACGAGCAGTACTTC. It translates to CAISDGTVSYEQYF.

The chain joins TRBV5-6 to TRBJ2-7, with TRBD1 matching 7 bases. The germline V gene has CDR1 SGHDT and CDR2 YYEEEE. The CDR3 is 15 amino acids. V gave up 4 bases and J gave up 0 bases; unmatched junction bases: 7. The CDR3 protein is CASSPGQENSYEQYF. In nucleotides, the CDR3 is TGTGCCAGCAGCCCCGGACAGGAGAACTCCTACGAGCAGTACTTC.

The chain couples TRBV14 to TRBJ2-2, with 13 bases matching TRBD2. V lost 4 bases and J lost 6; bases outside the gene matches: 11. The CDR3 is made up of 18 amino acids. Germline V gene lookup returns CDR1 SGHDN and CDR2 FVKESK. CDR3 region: CASSLRLAGGQGAGELFF. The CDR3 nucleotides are TGTGCCAGCAGCCTTCGACTAGCGGGAGGCCAGGGTGCCGGGGAGCTGTTTTTT.

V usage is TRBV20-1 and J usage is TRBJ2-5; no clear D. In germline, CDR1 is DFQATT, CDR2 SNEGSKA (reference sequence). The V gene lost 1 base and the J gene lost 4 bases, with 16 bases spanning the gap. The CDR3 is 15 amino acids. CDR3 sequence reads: CSARVVRLTTETQYF. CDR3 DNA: TGCAGTGCTAGAGTAGTGAGGCTAACGACAGAGACCCAGTACTTC.

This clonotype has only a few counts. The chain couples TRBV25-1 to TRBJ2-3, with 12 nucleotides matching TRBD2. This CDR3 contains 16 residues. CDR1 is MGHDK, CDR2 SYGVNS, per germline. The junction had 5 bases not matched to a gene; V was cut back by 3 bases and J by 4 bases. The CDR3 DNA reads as TGTGCCAGCAGTGACCTAGCGGGAGGGTTTTCAGATACGCAGTATTTT. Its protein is CASSDLAGGFSDTQYF.

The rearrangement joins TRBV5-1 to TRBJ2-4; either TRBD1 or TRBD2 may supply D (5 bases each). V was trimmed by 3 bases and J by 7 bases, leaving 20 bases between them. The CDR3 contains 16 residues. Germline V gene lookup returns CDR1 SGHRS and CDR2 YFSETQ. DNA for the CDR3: TGCGCCAGCAGCTCAAACCGGGGCCCACGAGGGAACATTCAGTACTTC. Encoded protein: CASSSNRGPRGNIQYF.

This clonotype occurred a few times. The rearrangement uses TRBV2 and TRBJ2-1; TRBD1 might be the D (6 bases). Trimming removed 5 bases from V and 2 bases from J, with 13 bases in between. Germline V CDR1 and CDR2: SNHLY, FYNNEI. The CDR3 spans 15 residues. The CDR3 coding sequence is TGTGCCAGCAGTTCCGACAGGCGCACCTACAATGAGCAGTTCTTC. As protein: CASSSDRRTYNEQFF.

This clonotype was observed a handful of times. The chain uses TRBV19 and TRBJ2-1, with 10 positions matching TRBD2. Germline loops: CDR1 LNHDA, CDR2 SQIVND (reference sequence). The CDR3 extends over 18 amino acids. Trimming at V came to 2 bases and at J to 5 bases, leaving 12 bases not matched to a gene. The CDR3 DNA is TGTGCCAGTAGTATAAGAGGGCTAAGCGGGAGGGCCGACAATGAGCAGTTCTTC. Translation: CASSIRGLSGRADNEQFF.

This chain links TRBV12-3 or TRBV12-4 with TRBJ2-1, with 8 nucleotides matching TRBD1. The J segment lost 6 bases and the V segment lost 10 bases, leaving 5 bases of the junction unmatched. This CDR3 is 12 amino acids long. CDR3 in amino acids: CATQTGVNEQFF. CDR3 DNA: TGTGCCACTCAGACAGGGGTCAATGAGCAGTTCTTC.

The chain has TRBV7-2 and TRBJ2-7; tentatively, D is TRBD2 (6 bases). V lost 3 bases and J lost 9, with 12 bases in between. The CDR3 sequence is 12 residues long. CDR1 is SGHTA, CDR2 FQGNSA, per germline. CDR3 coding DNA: TGTGCCAGCAGCTTGACGACCGGGAGGCAGTACTTC. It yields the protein CASSLTTGRQYF.

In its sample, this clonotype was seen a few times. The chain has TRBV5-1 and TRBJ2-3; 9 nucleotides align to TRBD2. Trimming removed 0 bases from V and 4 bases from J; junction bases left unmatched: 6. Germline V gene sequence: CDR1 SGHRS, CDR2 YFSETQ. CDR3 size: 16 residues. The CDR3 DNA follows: TGCGCCAGCAGCTTGGAGCCTAGCGGGAACCCAGATACGCAGTATTTT. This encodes CASSLEPSGNPDTQYF.

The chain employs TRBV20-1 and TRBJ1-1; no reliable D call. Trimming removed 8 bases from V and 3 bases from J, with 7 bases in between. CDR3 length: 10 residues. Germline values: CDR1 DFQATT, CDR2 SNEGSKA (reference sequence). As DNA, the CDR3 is TGCAGTCCAAGGGACACTGAAGCTTTCTTT. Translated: CSPRDTEAFF.

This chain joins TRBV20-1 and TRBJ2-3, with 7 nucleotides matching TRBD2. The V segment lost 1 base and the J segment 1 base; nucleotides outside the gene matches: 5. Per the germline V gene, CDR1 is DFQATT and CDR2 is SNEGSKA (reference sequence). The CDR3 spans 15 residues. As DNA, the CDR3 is TGCAGTGCTAGAGCCCGCACTAGCGGCACAGATACGCAGTATTTT. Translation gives CSARARTSGTDTQYF.

The CDR3 region is CSARDADRGKTEAFF. The DNA for the CDR3 is TGCAGTGCTAGAGATGCGGACAGGGGGAAGACTGAAGCTTTCTTT. The chain joins TRBV20-1 to TRBJ1-1, with 10 bases fitting TRBD1. The CDR3 runs to 15 residues. V was pared by 0 bases and J by 5 bases, with 6 bases of the junction left unmatched. Germline lookup yields CDR1 DFQATT and CDR2 SNEGSKA (reference sequence).

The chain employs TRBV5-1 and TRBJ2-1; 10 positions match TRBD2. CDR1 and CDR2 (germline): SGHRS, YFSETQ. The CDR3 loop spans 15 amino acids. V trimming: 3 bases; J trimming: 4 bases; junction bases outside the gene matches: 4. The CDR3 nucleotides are TGCGCCAGCAGCTCGACGACTAGCGGGTACAATGAGCAGTTCTTC. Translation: CASSSTTSGYNEQFF.

The CDR3 coding sequence is TGTGCCACCAGTGATCCAGGAACTCGAAATGAGCAGTTCTTC. Encoded protein: CATSDPGTRNEQFF. This chain connects TRBV24-1 to TRBJ2-1; no clear D gene. Germline V CDR1 and CDR2: KGHDR, SFDVKD. V lost 3 bases, J lost 7 bases, and 12 bases lay in between. The CDR3 runs to 14 residues.

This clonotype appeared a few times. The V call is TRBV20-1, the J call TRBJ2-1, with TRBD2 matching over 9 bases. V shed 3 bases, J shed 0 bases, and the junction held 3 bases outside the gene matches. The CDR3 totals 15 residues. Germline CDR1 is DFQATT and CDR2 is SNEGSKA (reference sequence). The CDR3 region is CSARVSGSSYNEQFF. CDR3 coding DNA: TGCAGTGCTAGGGTTAGCGGGAGCTCCTACAATGAGCAGTTCTTC.

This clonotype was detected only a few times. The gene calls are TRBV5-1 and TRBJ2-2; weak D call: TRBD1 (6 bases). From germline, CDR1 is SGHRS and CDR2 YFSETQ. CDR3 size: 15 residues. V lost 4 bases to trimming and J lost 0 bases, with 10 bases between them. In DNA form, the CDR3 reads TGCGCCAGCAGCGACCGGACAGCGAACACCGGGGAGCTGTTTTTT. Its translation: CASSDRTANTGELFF.